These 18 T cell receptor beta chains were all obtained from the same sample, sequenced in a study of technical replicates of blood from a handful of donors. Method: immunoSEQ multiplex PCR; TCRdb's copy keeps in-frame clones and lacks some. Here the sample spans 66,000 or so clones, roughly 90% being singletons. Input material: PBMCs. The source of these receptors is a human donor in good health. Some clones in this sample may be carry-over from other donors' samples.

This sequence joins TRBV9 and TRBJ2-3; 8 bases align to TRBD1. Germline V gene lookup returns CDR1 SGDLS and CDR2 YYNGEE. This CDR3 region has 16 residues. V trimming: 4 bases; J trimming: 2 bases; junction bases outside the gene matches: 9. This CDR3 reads CASSPRGQETTDTQYF. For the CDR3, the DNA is TGTGCCAGCAGCCCCCGGGGACAGGAGACCACAGATACGCAGTATTTT.

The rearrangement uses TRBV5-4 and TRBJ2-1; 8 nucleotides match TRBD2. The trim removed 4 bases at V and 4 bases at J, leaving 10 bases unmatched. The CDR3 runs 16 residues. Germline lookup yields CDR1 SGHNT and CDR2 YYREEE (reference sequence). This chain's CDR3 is CASSRRRLASYNEQFF. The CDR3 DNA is TGTGCCAGCAGCAGACGCCGACTAGCGTCATACAATGAGCAGTTCTTC.

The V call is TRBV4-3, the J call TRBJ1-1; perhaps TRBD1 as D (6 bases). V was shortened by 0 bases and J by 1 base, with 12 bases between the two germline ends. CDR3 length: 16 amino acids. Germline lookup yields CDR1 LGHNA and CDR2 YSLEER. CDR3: CASSQDSGAWNTEAFF. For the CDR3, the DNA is TGCGCCAGCAGCCAAGATTCAGGGGCTTGGAACACTGAAGCTTTCTTT.

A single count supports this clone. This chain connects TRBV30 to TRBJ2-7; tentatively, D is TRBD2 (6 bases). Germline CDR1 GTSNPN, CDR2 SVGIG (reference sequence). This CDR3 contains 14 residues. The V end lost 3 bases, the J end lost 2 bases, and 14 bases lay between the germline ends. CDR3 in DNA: TGTGCCTGGAGGCCGGGGGTCACGACCTACGAGCAGTACTTC. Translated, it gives CAWRPGVTTYEQYF.

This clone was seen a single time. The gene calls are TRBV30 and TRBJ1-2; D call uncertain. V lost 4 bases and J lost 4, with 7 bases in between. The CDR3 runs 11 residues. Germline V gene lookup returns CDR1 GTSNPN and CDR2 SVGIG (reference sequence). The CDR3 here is CAWTGFYGYTF. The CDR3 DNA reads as TGTGCCTGGACCGGGTTCTATGGCTACACCTTC.

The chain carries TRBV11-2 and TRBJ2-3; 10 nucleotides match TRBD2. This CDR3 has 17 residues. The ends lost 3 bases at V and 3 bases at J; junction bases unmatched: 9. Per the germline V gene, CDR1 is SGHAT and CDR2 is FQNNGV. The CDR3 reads CASSFPRLAGATDTQYF. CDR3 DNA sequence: TGTGCCAGCAGCTTCCCAAGGCTAGCGGGAGCAACAGATACGCAGTATTTT.

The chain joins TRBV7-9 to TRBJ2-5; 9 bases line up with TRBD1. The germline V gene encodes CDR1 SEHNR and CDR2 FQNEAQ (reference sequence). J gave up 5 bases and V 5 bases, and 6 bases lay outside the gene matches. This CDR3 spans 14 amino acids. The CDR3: CASSTYRGQETQYF. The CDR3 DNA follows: TGTGCCAGCAGCACGTACAGGGGGCAGGAGACCCAGTACTTC.

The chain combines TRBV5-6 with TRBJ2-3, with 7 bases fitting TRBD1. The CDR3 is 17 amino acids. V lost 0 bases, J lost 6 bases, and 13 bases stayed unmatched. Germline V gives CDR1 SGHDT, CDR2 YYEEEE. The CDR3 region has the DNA TGTGCCAGCAGCTTGGCCTTCAGCGGACAGGTTGCGGATACGCAGTATTTT. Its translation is CASSLAFSGQVADTQYF. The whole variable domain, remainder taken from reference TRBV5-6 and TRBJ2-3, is DAGVTQSPTHLIKTRGQQVTLRCSPKSGHDTVSWYQQALGQGPQFIFQYYEEEERQRGNFPDRFSGHQFPNYSSELNVNALLLGDSALYLCASSLAFSGQVADTQYFGPGTRLTVL.

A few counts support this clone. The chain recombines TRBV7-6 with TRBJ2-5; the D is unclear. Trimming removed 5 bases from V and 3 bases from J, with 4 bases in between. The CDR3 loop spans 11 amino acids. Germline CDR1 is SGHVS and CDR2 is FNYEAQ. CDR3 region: CASSTEETQYF. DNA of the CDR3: TGTGCCAGCAGCACAGAAGAGACCCAGTACTTC.

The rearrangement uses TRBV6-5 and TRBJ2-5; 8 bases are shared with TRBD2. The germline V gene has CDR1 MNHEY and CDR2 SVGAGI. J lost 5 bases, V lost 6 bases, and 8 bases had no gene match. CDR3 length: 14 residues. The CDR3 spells CASRTPGLVETQYF. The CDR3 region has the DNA TGTGCCAGCAGGACCCCGGGACTAGTCGAGACCCAGTACTTC.

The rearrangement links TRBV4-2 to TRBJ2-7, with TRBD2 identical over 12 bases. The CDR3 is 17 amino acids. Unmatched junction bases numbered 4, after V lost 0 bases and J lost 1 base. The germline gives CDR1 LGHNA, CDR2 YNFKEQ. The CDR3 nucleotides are TGTGCCAGCAGCCAAGAGGGCCTAGCGGGAGGGTCCTACGAGCAGTACTTC. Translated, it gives CASSQEGLAGGSYEQYF.

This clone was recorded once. The CDR3 is CASSLGLPRGEKLFF. CDR3 DNA sequence: TGTGCCAGCAGCTTAGGTCTCCCCCGAGGGGAAAAACTGTTTTTT. The rearrangement uses TRBV7-9 and TRBJ1-4; D not certain. V was trimmed by 1 base and J by 8 bases, leaving 14 bases between them. This CDR3 is 15 amino acids long. The V gene's germline CDR1 is SEHNR and CDR2 FQNEAQ (reference sequence).

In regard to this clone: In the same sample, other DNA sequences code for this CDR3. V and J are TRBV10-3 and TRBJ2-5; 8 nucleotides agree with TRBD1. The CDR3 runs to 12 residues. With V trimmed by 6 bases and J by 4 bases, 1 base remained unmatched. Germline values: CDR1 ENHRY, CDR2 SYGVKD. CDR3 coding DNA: TGTGCCATCAGAGACAGGGGAGAGACCCAGTACTTC. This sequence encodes CAIRDRGETQYF.

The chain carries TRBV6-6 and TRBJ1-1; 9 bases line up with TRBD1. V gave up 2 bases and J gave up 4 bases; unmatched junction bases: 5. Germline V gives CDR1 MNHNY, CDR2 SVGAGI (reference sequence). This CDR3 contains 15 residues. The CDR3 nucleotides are TGTGCCAGCAGTTACCCCCTGACAGGGGGCACTGAAGCTTTCTTT. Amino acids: CASSYPLTGGTEAFF.

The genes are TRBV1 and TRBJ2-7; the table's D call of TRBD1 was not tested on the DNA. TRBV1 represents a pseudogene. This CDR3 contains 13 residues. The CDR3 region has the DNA TGCACCAGCAGCCAAGACAGCTCCTACGAGCAGTACTTC. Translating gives CTSSQDSSYEQYF.

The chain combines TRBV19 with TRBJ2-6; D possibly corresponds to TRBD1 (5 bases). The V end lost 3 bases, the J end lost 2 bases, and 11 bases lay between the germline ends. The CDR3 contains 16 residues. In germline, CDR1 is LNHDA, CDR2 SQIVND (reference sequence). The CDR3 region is CASSISGPPGANVLTF. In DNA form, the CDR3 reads TGTGCCAGTAGTATCTCAGGGCCACCTGGGGCCAACGTCCTGACTTTC.

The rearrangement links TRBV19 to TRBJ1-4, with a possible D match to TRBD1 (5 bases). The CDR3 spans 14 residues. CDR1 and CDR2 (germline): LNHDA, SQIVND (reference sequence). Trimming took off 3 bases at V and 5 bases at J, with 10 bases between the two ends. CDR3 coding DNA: TGTGCCAGTAGTATGGGCAGGGTAAATGAAAAACTGTTTTTT. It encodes CASSMGRVNEKLFF.

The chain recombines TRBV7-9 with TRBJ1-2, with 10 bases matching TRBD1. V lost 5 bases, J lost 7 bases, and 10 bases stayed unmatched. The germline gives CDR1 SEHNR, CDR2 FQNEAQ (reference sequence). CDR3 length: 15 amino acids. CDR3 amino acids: CASSLRQGATAGYTF. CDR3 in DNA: TGTGCCAGCAGCCTCAGACAGGGGGCGACGGCTGGCTACACCTTC.